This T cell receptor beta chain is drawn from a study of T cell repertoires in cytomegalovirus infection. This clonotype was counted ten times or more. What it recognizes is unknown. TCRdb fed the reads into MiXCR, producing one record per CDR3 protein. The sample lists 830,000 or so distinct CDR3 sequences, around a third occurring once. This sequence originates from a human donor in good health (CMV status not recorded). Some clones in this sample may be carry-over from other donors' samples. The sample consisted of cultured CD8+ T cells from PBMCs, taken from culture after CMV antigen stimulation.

In DNA, the CDR3 is TGTGCCAGCAGCGAGGACAGAGGCTACACTGAAGCTTTCTTT. This translates into CASSEDRGYTEAFF. V is TRBV6-6 and J is TRBJ1-1; a weak D match, TRBD1 (6 bases). V lost 6 bases to trimming and J lost 3 bases, with 14 bases between them. The V gene's germline CDR1 is MNHNY and CDR2 SVGAGI (reference sequence). CDR3 size: 14 residues.